A selection of T cell receptor beta chains follows, all from one sample in a study of cytomegalovirus exposure and HLA in healthy donors. This table comes from immunoSEQ multiplex PCR, and its TCRdb copy is limited to in-frame clones, with some not included. The sample consists of 150,000 to 200,000 clones, around 85% of them appearing once. Sequenced input: PBMCs. Every receptor here comes from a man aged 18 to 30 in good health and CMV-seronegative. Each CDR3 is given with its conserved first and last residue. D genes are given only for firm matches. Expanded clones get a size class; other rows say once, few or many, or leave the size out.

j_call d_call clone_size v_call cdr3_aa cdr3_nt
TRBJ2-5 TRBD1 - TRBV18 CASSPGQREETQYF TGTGCCAGCTCACCGGGACAGAGGGAAGAGACCCAGTACTTC
TRBJ1-2 - - TRBV14 CASSLQGGYGYTF TGTGCCAGCAGCTTGCAGGGAGGCTATGGCTACACCTTC
TRBJ2-1 TRBD2 - TRBV28 CASSFGWAGGPNSNYNEQFF TGTGCCAGCAGTTTTGGTTGGGCGGGAGGGCCCAACTCGAATTACAATGAGCAGTTCTTC
TRBJ1-2 - - TRBV19 CATRDTPNYGYTF TGTGCCACCCGGGACACTCCTAACTATGGCTACACCTTC
TRBJ2-7 - - TRBV20-1 CSASFRVGQYF TGCAGTGCTAGTTTCCGGGTGGGGCAGTACTTC
TRBJ2-5 TRBD2 few TRBV6-5 CASSTLAGGETQYF TGTGCCAGCAGTACGTTAGCGGGCGGAGAGACCCAGTACTTC
TRBJ1-2 - - TRBV28 CASSRQALYGYTF TGTGCCAGCAGCCGACAGGCTCTGTATGGCTACACCTTC
TRBJ1-4 TRBD1 - TRBV7-2 CASSLATDRANLFF TGTGCCAGCAGCTTAGCCACCGACAGGGCCAATCTGTTTTTT
TRBJ1-1 - - TRBV5-6 CASSLGAGNAEAFF TGTGCCAGCAGCTTGGGGGCAGGGAACGCTGAAGCTTTCTTT
TRBJ2-2 TRBD2 - TRBV28 CASSSALAVFADTGELFF TGTGCCAGCAGTTCAGCCCTAGCGGTATTCGCGGACACCGGGGAGCTGTTTTTT
TRBJ1-2 - - TRBV30 CAWSVRGGYTF TGTGCCTGGAGCGTCAGGGGAGGCTACACCTTC
TRBJ2-1 - - TRBV10-2 CATASPGNEQFF TGCGCCACAGCTTCCCCGGGGAATGAGCAGTTCTTC
TRBJ1-3 - - TRBV15 CATRAGVSGNTIYF TGTGCCACCAGGGCAGGCGTCTCTGGAAACACCATATATTTT
TRBJ2-6 - - TRBV10-3 CAISPIISGANVLTF TGTGCCATCAGTCCTATCATCTCTGGGGCCAACGTCCTGACTTTC
TRBJ2-7 TRBD2 - TRBV7-2 CASSLALAGEVEQYF TGTGCCAGCAGCTTAGCCCTAGCGGGAGAGGTCGAGCAGTACTTC
TRBJ1-1 - - TRBV6-5 CASSYRTQGGEAFF TGTGCCAGCAGTTACCGAACCCAGGGCGGTGAAGCTTTCTTT
TRBJ1-4 - - TRBV11-2 CASSEEPGARKLFF TGTGCCAGCAGCGAAGAGCCAGGGGCAAGGAAACTGTTTTTT
TRBJ2-7 TRBD1 - TRBV5-1 CASSLSRAGGVYEQYF TGCGCCAGCAGCTTGTCCCGAGCAGGGGGAGTCTACGAGCAGTACTTC
TRBJ2-7 TRBD1 - TRBV29-1 CSVGWDRAYEQYF TGCAGCGTTGGCTGGGACAGGGCCTACGAGCAGTACTTC
TRBJ1-4 - - TRBV7-9 CASSLAAGGGKLFF TGTGCCAGCAGCTTAGCAGCTGGCGGCGGAAAACTGTTTTTT
TRBJ2-7 - - TRBV18 CASSPRQVGASYEQYF TGTGCCAGCTCACCTCGACAGGTCGGAGCCTCCTACGAGCAGTACTTC
TRBJ2-7 TRBD1 few TRBV7-9 CASRESAGTGVYEQYF TGTGCCAGCAGGGAGAGCGCCGGGACAGGGGTCTACGAGCAGTACTTC
TRBJ1-5 TRBD1 - TRBV27 CASSSGQGENQPQHF TGTGCCAGCAGTTCGGGACAGGGTGAGAATCAGCCCCAGCATTTT
TRBJ2-2 TRBD1 - TRBV4-1 CASSLTGEKEELFF TGCGCCAGCAGCCTCACAGGGGAGAAAGAGGAGCTGTTTTTT
TRBJ2-5 TRBD1 few TRBV12-5 CASGSGTGRYETQYF TGTGCTAGTGGATCCGGGACAGGGAGATACGAGACCCAGTACTTC
TRBJ2-4 - - TRBV5-6 CASSSAQGSNIQYF TGTGCCAGCAGCTCTGCGCAGGGGTCGAACATTCAGTACTTC
TRBJ2-3 - - TRBV19 CASSIDPGQPGTDTQYF TGTGCCAGTAGTATAGACCCTGGGCAGCCGGGCACAGATACGCAGTATTTT
TRBJ2-7 - - TRBV19 CASSIPGYEQYF TGTGCCAGTAGTATCCCGGGATACGAGCAGTACTTC
TRBJ1-2 - - TRBV19 CASSMAQGIGGYTF TGTGCCAGTAGTATGGCACAGGGAATTGGAGGCTACACCTTC
TRBJ1-1 TRBD1 - TRBV9 CASSVDTGDSEAFF TGTGCCAGCAGCGTAGACACAGGGGACTCTGAAGCTTTCTTT
TRBJ2-5 TRBD2 - TRBV5-1 CASRPSGGRQETQYF TGCGCCAGCAGGCCTAGCGGGGGGAGACAAGAGACCCAGTACTTC
TRBJ2-1 TRBD1 - TRBV5-1 CASSFLDRLNEQFF TGCGCCAGCAGCTTCTTGGACAGGCTCAATGAGCAGTTCTTC
TRBJ1-4 - once TRBV25-1 CASSEFQGINEKLFF TGTGCCAGCAGTGAATTTCAGGGGATTAATGAAAAACTGTTTTTT
TRBJ1-6 TRBD1 - TRBV4-3 CASSQVGGNSPLHF TGCGCCAGCAGCCAGGTAGGGGGCAACTCACCCCTCCACTTT
TRBJ2-7 - - TRBV7-9 CASSSTRDPYEQYF TGTGCCAGCAGCTCAACCAGGGATCCCTACGAGCAGTACTTC
TRBJ1-1 - few TRBV4-1 CASSQGQGNTEAFF TGCGCCAGCAGCCAAGGCCAGGGGAACACTGAAGCTTTCTTT
TRBJ2-6 - few TRBV29-1 CSVEDSQGSYAGANVLTF TGCAGCGTTGAAGACTCACAGGGATCCTACGCTGGGGCCAACGTCCTGACTTTC
TRBJ2-5 - - TRBV10-3 CAMSGTLQETQYF TGTGCCATGTCCGGGACACTCCAAGAGACCCAGTACTTC
TRBJ1-3 - - TRBV2 CASTALAGSSGNTIYF TGTGCCAGCACGGCCCTGGCCGGGAGCTCTGGAAACACCATATATTTT
TRBJ2-5 - - TRBV5-1 CASSLRTQETQYF TGCGCCAGCAGCTTGCGAACTCAAGAGACCCAGTACTTC
TRBJ2-7 TRBD1 - TRBV7-2 CASSLVDGTGYEQYF TGTGCCAGCAGCTTAGTTGACGGGACAGGGTACGAGCAGTACTTC